The rows below give T cell receptor beta chains drawn from one sample of a study of early T cells in non-severe SARS-CoV-2 infection. A single record per CDR3 protein comes from TCRdb applying MiXCR to the 5' RACE reads. The data contain about 60,000 distinct CDR3 sequences, approximately 9% of them singletons. The sequencing sample was made of whole blood. These receptors were taken from an adult who was a healthcare worker with PCR-confirmed SARS-CoV-2 infection or an uninfected control (not recorded which). Each CDR3 is given with its conserved first and last residue. A D gene is named only where the DNA matches it firmly. For some rows the clone size is stated as once, few or many, or as a class when expanded; others skip it.

few	TRBJ2-1	TRBV18	TRBD1	TGTGCCAGCTCACCCGGGACAGACAATGAGCAGTTCTTC	CASSPGTDNEQFF
few	TRBJ2-1	TRBV5-4	NA	TGTGCCAGCAGCTTGGGAGGTTCGGGTAAGGGGCAGTTCTTC	CASSLGGSGKGQFF
NA	TRBJ2-6	TRBV27	NA	TGTGCCAGCAGTTCCACTAGACCCTTCAGGGGATCTGGGGCCAACGTCCTGACTTTC	CASSSTRPFRGSGANVLTF
many	TRBJ2-3	TRBV6-6	NA	TGTGCCAGCAGTTACGGTGAGAAGACCACAGATACGCAGTATTTT	CASSYGEKTTDTQYF
many	TRBJ2-3	TRBV12-3/TRBV12-4	NA	TGTGCCAGCAGTTCCACCGGGAGATCGGATACGCAGTATTTT	CASSSTGRSDTQYF
NA	TRBJ2-3	TRBV6-5	TRBD2	TGTGCCAGCAGTTACTCGGGCCTAGCGGGAGCCTACACAGATACGCAGTATTTT	CASSYSGLAGAYTDTQYF
many	TRBJ2-7	TRBV7-2	TRBD2	TGTGCCAGCAGCTTAGAAGGGACTAGCAGTTACGAGCAGTACTTC	CASSLEGTSSYEQYF
medium-sized	TRBJ1-5	TRBV12-3/TRBV12-4	NA	TGTGCCAGCAGTTTGGGGGGGGGCGGTCAGCCCCAGCATTTT	CASSLGGGGQPQHF
NA	TRBJ1-1	TRBV7-3	NA	TGTGCCAGCAGCTCAACCCGACAGGTTGTAGGTCGGGCTTTCTTT	CASSSTRQVVGRAFF
many	TRBJ1-5	TRBV12-3/TRBV12-4	NA	TGTGCCAGCAGCCCATATAGCAATCAGCCCCAGCATTTT	CASSPYSNQPQHF
few	TRBJ2-3	TRBV2	NA	TGTGCCAGCAACCGGGATAGCACAGATACGCAGTATTTT	CASNRDSTDTQYF
many	TRBJ2-3	TRBV20-1	TRBD2	TGCAGTACCCCACAGGGGGGACTAGCGACAGATACGCAGTATTTT	CSTPQGGLATDTQYF
few	TRBJ2-4	TRBV7-8	NA	TGTGCCAGCAGCTTAGGTCAGGGGACGGCCAAAAACATTCAGTACTTC	CASSLGQGTAKNIQYF
many	TRBJ1-5	TRBV28	TRBD1	TGTGCCACCCAACCCTGGGGACAGAATCAGCCCCAGCATTTT	CATQPWGQNQPQHF
many	TRBJ2-7	TRBV20-1	NA	TGCAGTGCCTGGAGAGGGGGAAGCTCCTACGAGCAGTACTTC	CSAWRGGSSYEQYF
few	TRBJ2-5	TRBV7-9	NA	TGTGCCAGCAGCGGCCGGACATTAAACGCAGAGACCCAGTACTTC	CASSGRTLNAETQYF
NA	TRBJ2-1	TRBV2	TRBD1	TGTGCCAGCAGAGTGGGTTTTGGCCGGGACAGGGGAAGCAATGAGCAGTTCTTC	CASRVGFGRDRGSNEQFF
NA	TRBJ2-1	TRBV20-1	NA	TGCAGTGCTGGGACGCACAATGAGCAGTTCTTC	CSAGTHNEQFF
many	TRBJ1-1	TRBV18	TRBD1	TGTGCCAGCTCACCGACGACAGGGGGCACTGAAGCTTTCTTT	CASSPTTGGTEAFF
many	TRBJ1-1	TRBV10-3	NA	TGTGCCATCAGTGTGGGAAAAGTAACTGAAGCTTTCTTT	CAISVGKVTEAFF
many	TRBJ1-2	TRBV28	NA	TGTGCCAGCAGTTCACGGACAGCCTATGGCTACACCTTC	CASSSRTAYGYTF
many	TRBJ2-5	TRBV28	NA	TGTGCCAGCAGTTCCGGACAAATGGGGGAGACCCAGTACTTC	CASSSGQMGETQYF
many	TRBJ2-7	TRBV3-1	TRBD2	TGTGCCAGCAGCCGGGTGGGACTAGCGCGAGAGCAGTACTTC	CASSRVGLAREQYF
many	TRBJ1-2	TRBV14	NA	TGTGCCAGCAGCCCCGCGGACAGTAACTATGGCTACACCTTC	CASSPADSNYGYTF
NA	TRBJ2-7	TRBV27	TRBD2	TGTGCCAGCAGTTTCCTGACTAGCGGGCAGTCGAGCGAGCAGTACTTC	CASSFLTSGQSSEQYF
many	TRBJ2-7	TRBV12-3/TRBV12-4	TRBD1	TGTGCCAGCAGTTTAGCGCCAGGGGGCTCGGACGAGCAGTACTTC	CASSLAPGGSDEQYF
NA	TRBJ2-7	TRBV5-1	NA	TGCGCCAGCAGCTTGGATGTGCGTAGCGAGCAGTACTTC	CASSLDVRSEQYF
few	TRBJ1-1	TRBV27	TRBD1	TGTGCCAGCAAAGGGACAGGACTTGAAGCTTTCTTT	CASKGTGLEAFF
many	TRBJ1-5	TRBV20-1	TRBD1	TGCAGTGCTTCGACAGGGGTCAATCAGCCCCAGCATTTT	CSASTGVNQPQHF
NA	TRBJ2-1	TRBV20-1	TRBD2	TGCAGTGCTTCTAGCGGGCCTGGGAATGAGCAGTTCTTC	CSASSGPGNEQFF
few	TRBJ2-3	TRBV6-1	NA	TGTGCCAGCAGTGAGGGGACTACCGTCGGGGGCACGCAGTATTTT	CASSEGTTVGGTQYF
many	TRBJ1-4	TRBV20-1	NA	TGCAGTGCTAGGCGACAGAATAATGAAAAACTGTTTTTT	CSARRQNNEKLFF
NA	TRBJ2-5	TRBV3-1	NA	TGTGCCAGCAGCCGGCGGTGGCAAGAGACCCAGTACTTC	CASSRRWQETQYF
many	TRBJ1-1	TRBV29-1	NA	TGCAGCGTTGAAGATCTAGGTGAAGCTTTCTTT	CSVEDLGEAFF
NA	TRBJ2-2	TRBV4-3	TRBD1	TGCGCCAGCAGCCAAGATTTCCAGGGGGTCCGGGAGCTGTTTTTT	CASSQDFQGVRELFF
many	TRBJ2-7	TRBV11-2	NA	TGTGCCAGCAGCCCCGGGACCGGAGTTGGCTACGAGCAGTACTTC	CASSPGTGVGYEQYF
few	TRBJ1-4	TRBV28	TRBD1	TGTGCCAGCAGACCAGGGGGGCGTAATGAAAAACTGTTTTTT	CASRPGGRNEKLFF
many	TRBJ2-1	TRBV7-9	NA	TGTGCCAGCAGCTTAGCAGGGAAACGGGACAATGAGCAGTTCTTC	CASSLAGKRDNEQFF
many	TRBJ2-7	TRBV20-1	TRBD2	TGCAGTGCTAGAACGCCGACTAGCGGGATCTACGAGCAGTACTTC	CSARTPTSGIYEQYF
NA	TRBJ2-1	TRBV2	NA	TGTGCCAGCAGTCCTGCACGCACACTCGGGGAGCAGTTCTTC	CASSPARTLGEQFF
many	TRBJ2-2	TRBV11-2	NA	TGTGCCAGCAGCTTAGGGACCTTCACCGGGGAGCTGTTTTTT	CASSLGTFTGELFF
few	TRBJ2-7	TRBV6-5	NA	TGTGCCAGCAGTTACCGGGGGAGTGGGTACGAGCAGTACTTC	CASSYRGSGYEQYF
NA	TRBJ2-1	TRBV29-1	NA	TGCAGCGTTGAGGCGTTCAACGATGAGCAGTTCTTC	CSVEAFNDEQFF
many	TRBJ2-5	TRBV12-3/TRBV12-4	TRBD2	TGTGCCAGTCGATTGGGACTAGCGGGAGTGGAGACCCAGTACTTC	CASRLGLAGVETQYF
many	TRBJ1-4	TRBV11-2	NA	TGTGCCAGCAGCTACGCAACTAATGAAAAACTGTTTTTT	CASSYATNEKLFF
NA	TRBJ2-7	TRBV20-1	TRBD2	TGCAGTGCTCGTAGCGGGAGCTCCTACGAGCAGTACTTC	CSARSGSSYEQYF
NA	TRBJ2-1	TRBV20-1	NA	TGCAGTGCTCCACCCGCGGGACTTTTCAATGAGCAGTTCTTC	CSAPPAGLFNEQFF
few	TRBJ2-4	TRBV7-2	TRBD2	TGTGCCAGCAGCTTATATGGGGAGGGAAACATTCAGTACTTC	CASSLYGEGNIQYF
few	TRBJ1-5	TRBV6-2/TRBV6-3	NA	TGTGCCAGCAACGTGGGACAAAGCAATCAGCCCCAGCATTTT	CASNVGQSNQPQHF
few	TRBJ2-1	TRBV4-2	NA	TGTGCCAGCAGCCAAGATCGCGGAGGCGCCTACAATGAGCAGTTCTTC	CASSQDRGGAYNEQFF
NA	TRBJ2-1	TRBV20-1	TRBD2	TGCAGTGCTCCCTCTCCGGGAGGGTACGATGAGCAGTTCTTC	CSAPSPGGYDEQFF
many	TRBJ2-5	TRBV6-1	NA	TGTGCCAGCAGTCCCACCGGCTGGGGGTTGGGGGAGACCCAGTACTTC	CASSPTGWGLGETQYF
many	TRBJ2-7	TRBV7-9	NA	TGTGCCAGCAGCCTGGGGGGAACGGGATTGTACGAGCAGTACTTC	CASSLGGTGLYEQYF
many	TRBJ2-1	TRBV7-3	TRBD2	TGTGCCAGCAGCTTAAGCAGCGGGAGGGCTTACAATGAGCAGTTCTTC	CASSLSSGRAYNEQFF
few	TRBJ2-1	TRBV24-1	TRBD1	TGTGCCACCAGTGACTCTACAGGGGCCTTCTACAATGAGCAGTTCTTC	CATSDSTGAFYNEQFF
NA	TRBJ2-6	TRBV11-2	NA	TGTGCCACCTCGTCTGGGGCCAACGTCCTGACTTTC	CATSSGANVLTF
many	TRBJ2-1	TRBV9	NA	TGTGCCAGCAGCGACATACAGCACTCCAATGAGCAGTTCTTC	CASSDIQHSNEQFF
many	TRBJ2-1	TRBV3-1	TRBD2	TGTGCCAGCAGCCAAGAGGCTAGCGGGAGACTCGGCAATGAGCAGTTCTTC	CASSQEASGRLGNEQFF
few	TRBJ2-2	TRBV7-3	TRBD2	TGTGCCAGCAGCTCGAGAGCGGGAGCGGTCGGGGAGCTGTTTTTT	CASSSRAGAVGELFF